This TCR beta chain came from a study of blood T cells in healthy people across ages (dated by TCRdb to between 2014 and 2017). With regard to the full study: In model experiments, template switching captured roughly one uniquely barcoded TCR beta cDNA molecule for every two T cells. To avoid experimental bias, donors of different ages were randomly spread across the sequencing lanes. For two donors (one aged 18 to 30 and one aged 80 or older), the study analyzed two additional independent replicas of 1 million unique cDNA reads from the same blood draw. Four age groups were formed from the donors: young (average approximately 17 years), middle-aged (less than 40), aged (about 68) and long-lived (less than 85). The study measured age-related changes in TCR beta repertoire diversity using deep sequencing normalized with unique cDNA molecular identifiers.

Donors were 35 to 40 systemically healthy Caucasian individuals from Russia aged 6 to 90 years. Each donor gave around 9.8 milliliters of peripheral blood, collected into EDTA-treated Vacutainer tubes. Ficoll-Paque density-gradient centrifugation was used to isolate PBMCs, with at least 6 million obtained per sample. Total RNA was extracted from PBMCs with Trizol reagent, with at least 6 micrograms obtained per sample. For every donor, flow cytometry on a PBMC aliquot measured the percentage of naive CD45RAhigh/CD27high T cells. Findings and caveats that apply to the study as a whole: Because the CMV infection status of the donors was unknown, age-related changes in expanded clonotypes may potentially have been confounded. Observed TCR beta diversity correlated strongly with the percentage of naive T cells measured by flow cytometry. Estimates of total diversity based on one million sequenced T cells were regarded as lower bounds and as underestimates. Observed TCR beta diversity per million T cells fell roughly linearly with age, and a significant reduction was already apparent by age roughly 40. The long-lived group showed more naive CD4+ T cells, fewer expanded clones and increased TCR diversity than the aged group, suggesting age selection. Bulk unsorted PBMC profiling prevented conclusive comparison of naive and antigen-experienced compartments.

The CDR3 spans 13 residues, from the cysteine through the phenylalanine. Just the 39-base CDR3 DNA is kept, in frame starting at base 1. V is reduced by 1 base and J by 0 bases, leaving a spacing of 5 bases between them. Via the germline V gene, CDR1 is SQVTM and CDR2 ANQGSEA. Ten or more counts support this clonotype. Its antigen remains undetermined. Base qualities were left out, and no much larger clone turns up one base away. Receptor libraries were prepared by 5' RACE. The listed sequencing device is Illumina HiSeq 2500. A second PCR of about 6 to 12 cycles was run with a J-beta primer mix and a sample-barcoded 5' primer. A unique molecular identifier was introduced onto each TCR beta cDNA molecule by a template-switch 5' adaptor carrying 12 random nucleotides. Each sample yielded at least 2.5 million CDR3-containing paired-end reads. All of the RNA was converted into first-strand cDNA using the Mint cDNA synthesis kit, with a TRBC-specific oligonucleotide serving as the primer. Following uracil-DNA glycosylase treatment, a first 18-cycle PCR with universal primers M1SS and BC2_uni_R was performed on all cDNA. Under the source paper's analysis protocol: Normalization of each sample was performed by random selection of 1 million high-quality reads, each carrying a distinct molecular identifier. Instead of being binned into consensus sequences, reads with shared molecular identifiers were discarded. MiTCR, run with a Q25 quality threshold and the strictest error-elimination algorithm, handled CDR3 identification, clonotype clustering and error correction. A nonparametric unseen species model using Euler transformation provided a lower-bound estimate of total TCR beta diversity. TCRdb ran its own pipeline on the public reads, namely fastp trimming at Q25 and MiXCR clone calling, and kept in-frame beta chains. A single entry per CDR3 protein holds the most common genes and DNA from its merged rows. TCRdb's processing, not the study's, gives the V and J calls here. The sample table shows about 670,000 distinct CDR3 sequences, and over 40% are seen once. Less than 15% of the sample lies in the top ten.

Sequenced sample: blood. This sequence was found in a woman at least 80 years old in good health. Recombination linked TRBV29-1 to TRBJ2-3, with the D segment identity uncertain. Here the CDR3 is given as CSVEVQSTDTQYF. The DNA sequence is as follows: TGCAGCGTTGAAGTACAGAGCACAGATACGCAGTATTTT.